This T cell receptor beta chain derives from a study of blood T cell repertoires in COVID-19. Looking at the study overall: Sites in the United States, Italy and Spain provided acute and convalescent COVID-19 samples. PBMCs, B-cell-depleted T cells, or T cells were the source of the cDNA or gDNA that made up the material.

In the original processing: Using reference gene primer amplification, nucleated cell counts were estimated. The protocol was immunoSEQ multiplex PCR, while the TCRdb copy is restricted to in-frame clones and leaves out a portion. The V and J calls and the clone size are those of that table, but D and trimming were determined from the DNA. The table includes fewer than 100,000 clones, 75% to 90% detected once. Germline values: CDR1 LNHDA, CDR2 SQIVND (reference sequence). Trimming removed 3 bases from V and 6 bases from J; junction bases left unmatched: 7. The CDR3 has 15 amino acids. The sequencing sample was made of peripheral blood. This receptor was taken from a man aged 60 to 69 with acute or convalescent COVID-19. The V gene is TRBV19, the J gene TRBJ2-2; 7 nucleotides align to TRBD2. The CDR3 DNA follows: TGTGCCAGTAGTATTCGCGGGGGTGGTGCCGGGGAGCTGTTTTTT. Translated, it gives CASSIRGGGAGELFF.